This is a list of T cell receptor beta chains from one sample in a study of neoadjuvant anti-PD-1 for oral cavity cancer. Using immunoSEQ multiplex PCR, the repertoire was profiled, and TCRdb retains in-frame clones only, with some absent. The repertoire holds more than 12,000 clones, with roughly three quarters as singletons. Sequenced material: PBMCs, taken before nivolumab (anti-PD-1) treatment. Receptor source: a person aged 35-79 years with oral cavity squamous cell carcinoma. CDR3s include the opening cysteine and the closing phenylalanine or tryptophan.

v_gene,j_gene,CDR3aa
TRBV4-1,TRBJ2-5,CASSQVVSETQYF
TRBV10-2,TRBJ1-1,CASSGYGNTEAFF
TRBV7-9,TRBJ1-1,CASSFGGGNTEAFF
TRBV7-8,TRBJ1-3,CASSPTGTSIAGNTIYF
TRBV19,TRBJ2-7,CASSMDFYEQYF
TRBV5-6,TRBJ2-1,CASSKGLADYNEQFF
TRBV2,TRBJ2-2,CASSDIRNTGELFF
TRBV15,TRBJ2-3,CATSINRGDTQYF
TRBV4-2,TRBJ2-7,CASSEQGSLSYEQYF
TRBV5-1,TRBJ2-5,CASSLTTTARETQYF
TRBV4-1,TRBJ2-1,CASSQESERPTDEQFF
TRBV12-2,TRBJ2-3,CASRSNRGSTPDTQYF
TRBV5-6,TRBJ2-5,CASSLAGVRETQYF
TRBV15,TRBJ2-7,CATSRGIPGQGIFVGTYEQYF
TRBV9,TRBJ2-2,CASSEGVVGTGELFF
TRBV10-1,TRBJ2-1,CASSDFRTGRVMNEQFF
TRBV2,TRBJ2-1,CASSENVIGSSSYNEQFF
TRBV6-6,TRBJ1-1,CASSYSAGAEAFF
TRBV7-6,TRBJ1-2,CASSLAGLSANDYTF
TRBV5-6,TRBJ2-7,CASSLRRRSYEQYF
TRBV15,TRBJ2-5,CATSRHLLDEETQYF
TRBV2,TRBJ1-6,CASSAGTGSNSPLHF
TRBV5-4,TRBJ1-2,CASSWPFGRRPGEAYGYTF
TRBV30,TRBJ2-7,CAWSVLFPGQGMRYF
TRBV5-5,TRBJ1-1,CASSLVGRSTEAFF
TRBV11-3,TRBJ2-5,CASSLDPGGETQYF
TRBV19,TRBJ2-7,CASSIGGQGGSYEQYF
TRBV7-8,TRBJ1-1,CASSLGLGNTEAFF
TRBV6-6,TRBJ2-2,CASRQFRNTGELFF
TRBV14,TRBJ1-1,CASSSAGALNTEAFF
TRBV4-1,TRBJ2-7,CASSQVGLSSSYEQYF
TRBV6-4,TRBJ2-6,CASSDGGSGANVLTF
TRBV5-1,TRBJ1-1,CASSFGRGEAFF
TRBV6-6,TRBJ2-2,CATGGQGASGELFF
TRBV7-9,TRBJ2-1,CASTPSGNNEQFF
TRBV30,TRBJ2-1,CAWTRGAKTGALLF
TRBV19,TRBJ1-2,CASSPRGNYGYTF
TRBV5-4,TRBJ2-3,CASSSEASGIGTQYF
TRBV7-4,TRBJ1-5,CASSLAGTGIVQPQHF
TRBV27,TRBJ2-3,CASSLRSPASYSTDTQYF
TRBV28,TRBJ2-7,CASTMGGGTYEQYF
TRBV6-5,TRBJ2-7,CASTTREGTYEQYF
TRBV9,TRBJ2-2,CASSVLQENTGELFF
TRBV7-9,TRBJ1-2,CASSPPNRGANYGYTF
TRBV5-1,TRBJ2-5,CASSFFAQLAGVAETQYF
TRBV2,TRBJ2-3,CASSDSALTDTQYF
TRBV27,TRBJ1-2,CASSSGGF
TRBV12-5,TRBJ2-3,CASGSPWDTQYF
TRBV10-3,TRBJ1-5,CAIGRDRASNQPQHF
TRBV7-2,TRBJ1-1,CASRGQPNTEAFF
TRBV7-9,TRBJ1-1,CASSLWGRMNTEAFF
TRBV11-2,TRBJ2-3,CASSLGGAGATDTQYF
TRBV13,TRBJ1-3,CASSQTGYGNTIYF